These T cell receptor beta chains were read from a single sample in a study of shared clonotypes between healthy human individuals. TCRdb keeps only in-frame clones here, not all; method: immunoSEQ multiplex PCR. The sample lists 2,500,000 or so clones; over 85% were seen once. The sample taken for sequencing was naive CD4+ T cells from PBMCs. The receptors shown here come from a man aged 18 to 30 in good health. Some clones in this sample may be carry-over from other donors' samples. The CDR3 runs from the conserved cysteine through the conserved F or W. The order of the fields is D gene, J gene, V gene, clone size, CDR3 DNA, CDR3 protein. D genes are given only for firm matches. Clone sizes are given selectively: once, few, many, or a class where the clone is expanded.

d_call: TRBD1
j_call: TRBJ1-2
v_call: TRBV7-2
clone_size: few
cdr3_nt: TGTGCCAGCAGCTTGACAGGGGCTGGCTACACCTTC
cdr3_aa: CASSLTGAGYTF

d_call: NA
j_call: TRBJ1-3
v_call: TRBV28
clone_size: NA
cdr3_nt: TGTGCCAGCTCCCAGTGGCTTGGAAACACCATATATTTT
cdr3_aa: CASSQWLGNTIYF

d_call: TRBD2
j_call: TRBJ2-1
v_call: TRBV5-4
clone_size: NA
cdr3_nt: TGTGCCAGCAGCCCCCCTACTAGCGCCTATACCTACAATGAGCAGTTCTTC
cdr3_aa: CASSPPTSAYTYNEQFF

d_call: NA
j_call: TRBJ1-5
v_call: TRBV10-3
clone_size: few
cdr3_nt: TGTGCCATCAGTACACAGGACAGAATGGATCAGCCCCAGCATTTT
cdr3_aa: CAISTQDRMDQPQHF

d_call: NA
j_call: TRBJ1-1
v_call: TRBV5-1
clone_size: NA
cdr3_nt: TGCGCCAGCAGCTTGTATTCATTTGGGGACACTGAAGCTTTCTTT
cdr3_aa: CASSLYSFGDTEAFF

d_call: TRBD1
j_call: TRBJ1-4
v_call: TRBV9
clone_size: NA
cdr3_nt: TGTGCCAGCAGCGCCCGGACAGGGGGCCAGGAGGTTAATGAAAAACTGTTTTTT
cdr3_aa: CASSARTGGQEVNEKLFF

d_call: TRBD2
j_call: TRBJ2-7
v_call: TRBV18
clone_size: NA
cdr3_nt: TGTGCCAGCTCTAATGGCGGGGGATACTCGAACGAGCAGTACTTC
cdr3_aa: CASSNGGGYSNEQYF

d_call: NA
j_call: TRBJ1-2
v_call: TRBV5-6
clone_size: once
cdr3_nt: TGTGCCAGCAGCGAGGAAAGCTATGGCTACACCTTC
cdr3_aa: CASSEESYGYTF

d_call: NA
j_call: TRBJ2-3
v_call: TRBV6-5
clone_size: NA
cdr3_nt: TGTGCCAGCAGTTACCGACAGACCACAGATACGCAGTATTTT
cdr3_aa: CASSYRQTTDTQYF

d_call: NA
j_call: TRBJ2-3
v_call: TRBV28
clone_size: NA
cdr3_nt: TGTGCCAGCAGTTTAGGGAGAAACACAGATACGCAGTATTTT
cdr3_aa: CASSLGRNTDTQYF

d_call: NA
j_call: TRBJ2-5
v_call: TRBV6-1
clone_size: NA
cdr3_nt: TGTGCCAGCATTGACGCGCGAGGATTCCAAGAGACCCAGTACTTC
cdr3_aa: CASIDARGFQETQYF

d_call: NA
j_call: TRBJ1-2
v_call: TRBV27
clone_size: NA
cdr3_nt: TGTGCCAGCAGTTTATACCGGTGGCCGCCCAACTATGGCTACACCTTC
cdr3_aa: CASSLYRWPPNYGYTF

d_call: TRBD1
j_call: TRBJ2-1
v_call: TRBV19
clone_size: NA
cdr3_nt: TGTGCCAGTAGTATTGACAGGGCGGCTTACAATGAGCAGTTCTTC
cdr3_aa: CASSIDRAAYNEQFF

d_call: NA
j_call: TRBJ1-3
v_call: TRBV5-4
clone_size: once
cdr3_nt: TGTGCCAGCAGCTTGGCTGGAGACTCTGGAAACACCATATATTTT
cdr3_aa: CASSLAGDSGNTIYF

d_call: NA
j_call: TRBJ2-1
v_call: TRBV19
clone_size: NA
cdr3_nt: TGTGCCAGTAGTAGTCGGGACGGCTTCGTGGGTAGGCAGTTCTTC
cdr3_aa: CASSSRDGFVGRQFF

d_call: NA
j_call: TRBJ2-2
v_call: TRBV30
clone_size: once
cdr3_nt: TGTGCCTGGAGTTTCAACACCGGGGAGCTGTTTTTT
cdr3_aa: CAWSFNTGELFF

d_call: TRBD1
j_call: TRBJ2-3
v_call: TRBV6-1
clone_size: once
cdr3_nt: TGTGCCAGCACGCGGGACAGGGGAGGGTCAGATACGCAGTATTTT
cdr3_aa: CASTRDRGGSDTQYF

d_call: TRBD1
j_call: TRBJ2-7
v_call: TRBV2
clone_size: NA
cdr3_nt: TGTGCCAGCAGGGGACAGGGGTTAGTCTACGAGCAGTACTTC
cdr3_aa: CASRGQGLVYEQYF

d_call: NA
j_call: TRBJ2-7
v_call: TRBV11-2
clone_size: NA
cdr3_nt: TGTGCCAGCAGCTTAGTTAGGGCCGAGCAGTACTTC
cdr3_aa: CASSLVRAEQYF

d_call: TRBD1
j_call: TRBJ1-2
v_call: TRBV7-2
clone_size: NA
cdr3_nt: TGTGCCAGCAGCTTAGGGACAGGGCTTAACTATGGCTACACCTTC
cdr3_aa: CASSLGTGLNYGYTF

d_call: NA
j_call: TRBJ2-1
v_call: TRBV7-8
clone_size: NA
cdr3_nt: TGTGCCAGCAGCTTAGTGGGCAGGGGATACAATGAGCAGTTCTTC
cdr3_aa: CASSLVGRGYNEQFF

d_call: TRBD1
j_call: TRBJ2-7
v_call: TRBV5-5
clone_size: NA
cdr3_nt: TGTGCCAGCAGCAGATCGACAGGGCCACCCTACGAGCAGTACTTC
cdr3_aa: CASSRSTGPPYEQYF

d_call: NA
j_call: TRBJ1-1
v_call: TRBV6-5
clone_size: NA
cdr3_nt: TGTGCCAGCATCCGGGCCCAGGGGACCACAACTGAAGCTTTCTTT
cdr3_aa: CASIRAQGTTTEAFF

d_call: NA
j_call: TRBJ2-1
v_call: TRBV19
clone_size: NA
cdr3_nt: TGTGCCAGTAATAGGGCGCGCCCCTACAATGAGCAGTTCTTC
cdr3_aa: CASNRARPYNEQFF

d_call: NA
j_call: TRBJ2-6
v_call: TRBV10-2
clone_size: NA
cdr3_nt: TGCGCCAGCAGACAGGGCTCTGGGGCCAACGTCCTGACTTTC
cdr3_aa: CASRQGSGANVLTF

d_call: NA
j_call: TRBJ2-1
v_call: TRBV5-1
clone_size: NA
cdr3_nt: TGCGCCAGCAGCTTGGTGGCGCTGGGCAGCTACCATGAGCAGTTCTTC
cdr3_aa: CASSLVALGSYHEQFF

d_call: NA
j_call: TRBJ2-7
v_call: TRBV5-1
clone_size: NA
cdr3_nt: TGCGCCAGCATACACCCGTTAACCTACGAGCAGTACTTC
cdr3_aa: CASIHPLTYEQYF

d_call: NA
j_call: TRBJ2-4
v_call: TRBV18
clone_size: NA
cdr3_nt: TGTGCCAGCTCACCACCCCTAGCCAAAAACATTCAGTACTTC
cdr3_aa: CASSPPLAKNIQYF

d_call: NA
j_call: TRBJ1-3
v_call: TRBV28
clone_size: NA
cdr3_nt: TGTGCCAGCAGTCCGTGGACGTCCGGAAACACCATATATTTT
cdr3_aa: CASSPWTSGNTIYF

d_call: NA
j_call: TRBJ2-2
v_call: TRBV13
clone_size: NA
cdr3_nt: TGTGCCAGCAGCCATATCGGGACTCACCTCACCGGGGAGCTGTTTTTT
cdr3_aa: CASSHIGTHLTGELFF

d_call: TRBD1
j_call: TRBJ2-7
v_call: TRBV27
clone_size: NA
cdr3_nt: TGTGCCAGCAGTTTAGGACAGGCGGACCCCTACGAGCAGTACTTC
cdr3_aa: CASSLGQADPYEQYF

d_call: NA
j_call: TRBJ2-6
v_call: TRBV5-6
clone_size: NA
cdr3_nt: TGTGCCAGCAGCATCTCCGGGACACTTGGGGCCAACGTCCTGACTTTC
cdr3_aa: CASSISGTLGANVLTF

d_call: NA
j_call: TRBJ2-2
v_call: TRBV28
clone_size: NA
cdr3_nt: TGTGCCAGCCTGGATAACGGGAGAAGCGCCGGGGAGCTGTTTTTT
cdr3_aa: CASLDNGRSAGELFF

d_call: TRBD2
j_call: TRBJ2-7
v_call: TRBV11-2
clone_size: NA
cdr3_nt: TGTGCCAGCAGCTTAGGCCTAGCGGGATACTCCTACGAGCAGTACTTC
cdr3_aa: CASSLGLAGYSYEQYF

d_call: NA
j_call: TRBJ1-5
v_call: TRBV18
clone_size: NA
cdr3_nt: TGTGCCAGCTCACCAGAGGGGGATCAGCCCCAGCATTTT
cdr3_aa: CASSPEGDQPQHF

d_call: NA
j_call: TRBJ2-5
v_call: TRBV5-4
clone_size: NA
cdr3_nt: TGTGCCAGCAGCTTGGACAGCTGGTACCAAGAGACCCAGTACTTC
cdr3_aa: CASSLDSWYQETQYF

d_call: NA
j_call: TRBJ1-1
v_call: TRBV28
clone_size: NA
cdr3_nt: TGTGCCAGCAGTTTATGGGGGTTGGAAGCTTTCTTT
cdr3_aa: CASSLWGLEAFF

d_call: NA
j_call: TRBJ2-7
v_call: TRBV6-1
clone_size: once
cdr3_nt: TGTGCCAGCAGCGTCCAACAGGTTTACGAGCAGTACTTC
cdr3_aa: CASSVQQVYEQYF

d_call: NA
j_call: TRBJ1-2
v_call: TRBV6-5
clone_size: NA
cdr3_nt: TGTGCCAGCAGCCCCCTCGGGGAGGGACGGGATGGCTACACCTTC
cdr3_aa: CASSPLGEGRDGYTF

d_call: TRBD2
j_call: TRBJ2-1
v_call: TRBV28
clone_size: NA
cdr3_nt: TGTGCCAGCAGTACCGGGACTAGCGGGAGGTATGAGCAGTTCTTC
cdr3_aa: CASSTGTSGRYEQFF

d_call: NA
j_call: TRBJ1-2
v_call: TRBV7-9
clone_size: NA
cdr3_nt: TGTGCCAGCAGCTTAAGGTCGGACCGCCTTTACACCTTC
cdr3_aa: CASSLRSDRLYTF

d_call: NA
j_call: TRBJ1-2
v_call: TRBV7-2
clone_size: NA
cdr3_nt: TGTGCCAGCAGCTCCGCCGTTGGGAATGGCTACACCTTC
cdr3_aa: CASSSAVGNGYTF

d_call: NA
j_call: TRBJ2-7
v_call: TRBV14
clone_size: NA
cdr3_nt: TGTGCCAGCAGCCAGGTAGCGGCCGGTACCTACGAGCAGTACTTC
cdr3_aa: CASSQVAAGTYEQYF

d_call: TRBD1
j_call: TRBJ1-2
v_call: TRBV11-2
clone_size: once
cdr3_nt: TGTGCCAGCAGCTTAGAACGCCCAGGGGGGCCGACTAACTATGGCTACACCTTC
cdr3_aa: CASSLERPGGPTNYGYTF

d_call: NA
j_call: TRBJ2-1
v_call: TRBV7-3
clone_size: once
cdr3_nt: TGTGCCAGCAGCTTAACGGGGGGACCACTAGAGCAGTTCTTC
cdr3_aa: CASSLTGGPLEQFF

d_call: NA
j_call: TRBJ2-2
v_call: TRBV7-6
clone_size: NA
cdr3_nt: TGTGCCAGCAGCTTAAGGCTAGCGCCGAACACCGGGGAGCTGTTTTTT
cdr3_aa: CASSLRLAPNTGELFF

d_call: NA
j_call: TRBJ2-3
v_call: TRBV10-3
clone_size: NA
cdr3_nt: TGTGCCATCAGCGAAGGACAATCGGGCACAGATACGCAGTATTTT
cdr3_aa: CAISEGQSGTDTQYF

d_call: TRBD2
j_call: TRBJ2-7
v_call: TRBV29-1
clone_size: NA
cdr3_nt: TGCAGCGTTGAAGGGGACCAGGCTAGCGGTATCTACGAGCAGTACTTC
cdr3_aa: CSVEGDQASGIYEQYF